This T cell receptor (beta chain) was sequenced during a study of T cell responses to AZD1222 COVID-19 vaccine. The overall study: Pooling covered second doses at about 4 or about 12 weeks. The study, taken as a whole, reports: White British ancestry dominated among donors, who included more females, and clonal diversity was possibly underestimated. Repertoire samples came only from after the peak T cell response.

This CDR3 has 11 amino acids. Germline CDR1 and CDR2: DFQATT and SNEGSKA (reference sequence). The V gene lost 6 bases and the J gene lost 0 bases, with 5 bases spanning the gap. Using immunoSEQ multiplex PCR, the repertoire was profiled, and TCRdb retains in-frame clones only, with some absent. The sample consists of over 100,000 clones, about 87% of them appearing once. In its sample, this clone was seen once. Antigen unknown. The chain combines TRBV20-1 with TRBJ1-1, with D unresolved. Here the sequenced sample was peripheral blood, taken on day 0 of AZD1222 vaccination. This TCR was recovered from an adult in good health. The CDR3, as DNA: TGCAGTGCCCCACTGAACACTGAAGCTTTCTTT. Its translation: CSAPLNTEAFF.